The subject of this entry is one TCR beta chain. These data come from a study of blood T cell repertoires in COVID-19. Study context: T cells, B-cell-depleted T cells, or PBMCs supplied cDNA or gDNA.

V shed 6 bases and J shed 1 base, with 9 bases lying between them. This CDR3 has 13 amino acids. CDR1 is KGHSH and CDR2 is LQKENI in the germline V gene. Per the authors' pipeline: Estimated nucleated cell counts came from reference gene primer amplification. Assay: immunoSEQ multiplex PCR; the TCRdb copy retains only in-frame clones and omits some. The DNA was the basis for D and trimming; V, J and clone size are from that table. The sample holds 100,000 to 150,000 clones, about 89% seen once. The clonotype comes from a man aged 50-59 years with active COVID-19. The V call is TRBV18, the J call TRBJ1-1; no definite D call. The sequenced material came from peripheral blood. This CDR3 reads CASSYRENTEAFF. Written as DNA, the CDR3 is TGTGCCAGCTCTTACCGGGAGAACACTGAAGCTTTCTTT.